One and the same sample provided the 7 T cell receptor beta chains below, sequenced in a study of cytomegalovirus exposure and HLA in healthy donors. PCR involved 60 Vbeta and 13 Jbeta primers. Libraries were prepared by immunoSEQ multiplex PCR; TCRdb keeps only in-frame clonotypes and omits some of them. The sample contains fewer than 80,000 clones, roughly 74% of which appear only once. The sequencing input was PBMCs. These receptors were collected from a woman aged 40 to 50 in good health and CMV-seropositive.

The gene calls are TRBV5-1 and TRBJ1-1, with D possibly being TRBD1 (6 bases). Germline V gene lookup returns CDR1 SGHRS and CDR2 YFSETQ. CDR3 length: 14 amino acids. Trimming left V 4 bases short and J 10 bases short, with 20 bases between. CDR3: CASSPPTGLPRAFF. CDR3 coding DNA: TGCGCCAGCAGCCCCCCGACAGGTCTCCCCCGAGCTTTCTTT.

On this clone itself: The junction differs from germline at one of its ends, possibly a read error. This chain joins TRBV7-9 and TRBJ1-4, with 10 bases aligning to TRBD1. Germline CDR1 SEHNR, CDR2 FQNEAQ (reference sequence). This CDR3 comprises 17 residues. The CDR3 loop is CSSSDRDRGFTNEKLFF. In nucleotides, the CDR3 is TGTTCCAGCAGCGATCGGGACAGGGGATTCACTAATGAAAAACTGTTTTTT.

The J gene is TRBJ1-4, the V gene TRBV18; D not resolved. The CDR3 sequence is 15 residues long. The V and J ends lost 5 bases and 5 bases respectively, with 15 bases between them. CDR1 and CDR2 from the germline V gene are KGHSH and LQKENI. CDR3 nucleotide sequence: TGTGCCAGCTCATCTCAGAGGGCCCCCAATGAAAAACTGTTTTTT. It specifies CASSSQRAPNEKLFF.

The V gene is TRBV30, the J gene TRBJ1-1; 7 nucleotides match TRBD1. This CDR3 is 12 amino acids long. Unmatched junction bases numbered 6, after V lost 5 bases and J lost 6 bases. Germline-derived CDR1 and CDR2 are GTSNPN and SVGIG (reference sequence). This chain's CDR3 is CAWRQGMAEAFF. DNA for the CDR3: TGTGCCTGGCGACAGGGCATGGCTGAAGCTTTCTTT.

This rearrangement joins TRBV7-8 to TRBJ1-5, with TRBD1 identical over 7 bases. This CDR3 comprises 15 residues. V trimming: 5 bases; J trimming: 5 bases; junction bases outside the gene matches: 9. Germline V gene sequence: CDR1 SGHVS, CDR2 FQNEAQ. CDR3 protein: CASSQQGSRDQPQHF. Written as DNA, the CDR3 is TGTGCCAGCAGCCAACAGGGGTCGCGAGATCAGCCCCAGCATTTT.

The gene calls are TRBV7-9 and TRBJ2-2; possible D gene TRBD2, 6 bases. Germline values: CDR1 SEHNR, CDR2 FQNEAQ (reference sequence). The CDR3 has 14 residues. V was cut by 5 bases and J by 6 bases, with 13 bases left in between. CDR3 protein: CASSPGGTAGELFF. The DNA for the CDR3 is TGTGCCAGCAGCCCCGGGGGAACCGCCGGGGAGCTGTTTTTT.

The chain links TRBV4-1 to TRBJ1-6; no definite D call. The CDR3 spans 14 residues. The germline gives CDR1 MGHRA, CDR2 YSYEKL. Trimming removed 4 bases from V and 9 bases from J, with 13 bases in between. The CDR3 here is CASSPLEEGSPLHF. The CDR3 region has the DNA TGCGCCAGCAGCCCCCTTGAGGAAGGTTCACCCCTCCACTTT.